The clone carrying this TCR beta chain was counted a few times. What it binds is not known. Looked up from germline, CDR1 is SGHTA and CDR2 is FQGNSA. This CDR3 has 14 amino acids. Trimming took 5 bases from V and 10 from J, leaving 19 bases between them. The data originate from a study of post-analysis software for immune sequencing data. Whole-study findings and limits: Five TRBV segments occurring more often in patients than controls included TRBV5-6, TRBV5-1 and TRBV20-1.

Tagging with unique molecular identifiers was a feature of the TCR beta cDNA libraries. TCRdb re-called the PCR reads with MiXCR, one entry per CDR3 protein. This table has approximately 630,000 distinct CDR3 sequences, approximately 59% appearing once. The sample taken for sequencing was blood. V and J are TRBV7-2 and TRBJ2-3; D perhaps matches TRBD2 (5 bases). This TCR was sampled from a girl aged 2 to 10 with multiple sclerosis. The CDR3 region has the DNA TGTGCCAGCAGCCCAACCCCTAGCCGCAGTCCGCAGTATTTT. Translation: CASSPTPSRSPQYF.